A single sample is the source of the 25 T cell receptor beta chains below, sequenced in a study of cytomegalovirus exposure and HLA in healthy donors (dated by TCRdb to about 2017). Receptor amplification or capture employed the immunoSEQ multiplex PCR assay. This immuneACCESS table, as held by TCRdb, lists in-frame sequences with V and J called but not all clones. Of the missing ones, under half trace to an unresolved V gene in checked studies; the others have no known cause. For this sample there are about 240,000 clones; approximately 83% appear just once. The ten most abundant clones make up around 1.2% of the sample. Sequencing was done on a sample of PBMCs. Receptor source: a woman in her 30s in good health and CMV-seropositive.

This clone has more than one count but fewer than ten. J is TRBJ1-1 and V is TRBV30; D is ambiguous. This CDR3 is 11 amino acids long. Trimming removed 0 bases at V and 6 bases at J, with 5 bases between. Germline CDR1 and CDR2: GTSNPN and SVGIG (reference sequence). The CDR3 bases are TGTGCCTGGAGTGTACTCGCTGAAGCTTTCTTT. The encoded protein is CAWSVLAEAFF. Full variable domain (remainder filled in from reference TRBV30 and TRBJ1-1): SQTIHQWPATLVQPVGSPLSLECTVEGTSNPNLYWYRQAAGRGLQLLFYSVGIGQISSEVPQNLSASRPQDRQFILSSKKLLLSDSGFYLCAWSVLAEAFFGQGTRLTVV.

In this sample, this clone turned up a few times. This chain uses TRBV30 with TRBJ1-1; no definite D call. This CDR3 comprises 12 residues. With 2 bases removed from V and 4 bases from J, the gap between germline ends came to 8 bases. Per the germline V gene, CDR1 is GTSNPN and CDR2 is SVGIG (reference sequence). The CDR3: CAWSRSRTEAFF. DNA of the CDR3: TGTGCCTGGAGTCGGTCGCGCACTGAAGCTTTCTTT.

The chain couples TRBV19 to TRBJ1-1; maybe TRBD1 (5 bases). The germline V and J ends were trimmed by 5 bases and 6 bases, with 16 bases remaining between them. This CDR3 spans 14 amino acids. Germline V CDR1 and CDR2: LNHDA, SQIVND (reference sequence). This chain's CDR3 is CASSSRGGAAEAFF. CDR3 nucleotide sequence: TGTGCCAGTAGTTCTCGCGGGGGAGCCGCTGAAGCTTTCTTT.

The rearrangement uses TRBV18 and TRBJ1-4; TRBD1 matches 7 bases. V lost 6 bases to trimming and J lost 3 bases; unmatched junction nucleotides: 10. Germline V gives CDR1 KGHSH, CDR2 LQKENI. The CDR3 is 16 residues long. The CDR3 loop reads CASSHEGALPNEKLFF. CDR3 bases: TGTGCCAGCTCCCACGAGGGGGCCCTGCCTAATGAAAAACTGTTTTTT.

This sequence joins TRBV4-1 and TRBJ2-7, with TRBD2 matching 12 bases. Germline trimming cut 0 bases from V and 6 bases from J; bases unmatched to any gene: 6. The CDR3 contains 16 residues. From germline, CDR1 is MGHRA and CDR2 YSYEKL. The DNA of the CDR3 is TGCGCCAGCAGCCAAGAAGGACTAGCGGGACAGAGCGAGCAGTACTTC. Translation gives CASSQEGLAGQSEQYF.

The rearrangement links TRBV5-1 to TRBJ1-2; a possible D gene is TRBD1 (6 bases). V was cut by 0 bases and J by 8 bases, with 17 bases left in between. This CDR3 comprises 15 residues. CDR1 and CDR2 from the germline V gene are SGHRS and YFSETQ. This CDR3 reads CASSLAAAGVEGYTF. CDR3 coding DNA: TGCGCCAGCAGCTTGGCTGCGGCAGGGGTGGAGGGCTACACCTTC. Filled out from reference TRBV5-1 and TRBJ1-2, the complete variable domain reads KAGVTQTPRYLIKTRGQQVTLSCSPISGHRSVSWYQQTPGQGLQFLFEYFSETQRNKGNFPGRFSGRQFSNSRSEMNVSTLELGDSALYLCASSLAAAGVEGYTFGSGTRLTVV.

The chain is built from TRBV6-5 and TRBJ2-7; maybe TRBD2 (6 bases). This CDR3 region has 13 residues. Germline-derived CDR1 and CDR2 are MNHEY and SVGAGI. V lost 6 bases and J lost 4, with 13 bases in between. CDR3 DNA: TGTGCCAGCAGAGTACCCGGAGGGTACGAGCAGTACTTC. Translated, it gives CASRVPGGYEQYF.

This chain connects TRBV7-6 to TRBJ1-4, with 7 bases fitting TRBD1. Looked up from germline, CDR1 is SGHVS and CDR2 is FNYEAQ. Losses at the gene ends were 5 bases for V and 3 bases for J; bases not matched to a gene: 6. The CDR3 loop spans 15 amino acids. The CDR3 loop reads CASSRGGQSNEKLFF. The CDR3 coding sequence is TGTGCCAGCAGCAGAGGGGGACAGTCTAATGAAAAACTGTTTTTT.

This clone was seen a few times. The CDR3 protein is CASIDSGELFF. The CDR3 nucleotides are TGTGCCAGCATAGATAGCGGGGAGCTGTTTTTT. The chain combines TRBV25-1 with TRBJ2-2; the D is unclear. Trimming pared 7 bases from V and 7 bases from J, leaving 7 bases between. The CDR3 runs 11 residues. Germline V gives CDR1 MGHDK, CDR2 SYGVNS.

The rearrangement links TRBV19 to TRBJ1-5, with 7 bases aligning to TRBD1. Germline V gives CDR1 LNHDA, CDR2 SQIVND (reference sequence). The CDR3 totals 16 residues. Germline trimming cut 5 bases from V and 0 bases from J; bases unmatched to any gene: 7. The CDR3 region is CASSPWQGVSNQPQHF. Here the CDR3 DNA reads TGTGCCAGTAGTCCCTGGCAGGGGGTTAGCAATCAGCCCCAGCATTTT.

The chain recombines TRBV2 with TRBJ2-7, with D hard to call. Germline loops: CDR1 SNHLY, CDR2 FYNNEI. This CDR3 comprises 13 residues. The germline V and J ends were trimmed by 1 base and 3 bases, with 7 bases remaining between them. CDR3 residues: CASSEGSIYEQYF. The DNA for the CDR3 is TGTGCCAGCAGTGAAGGTAGTATCTACGAGCAGTACTTC.

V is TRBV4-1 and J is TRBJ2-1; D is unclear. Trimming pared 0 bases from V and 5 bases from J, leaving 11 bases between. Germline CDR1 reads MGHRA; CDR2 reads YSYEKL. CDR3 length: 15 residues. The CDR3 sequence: CASSQETPPHNEQFF. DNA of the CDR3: TGCGCCAGCAGCCAAGAAACTCCACCCCACAATGAGCAGTTCTTC.

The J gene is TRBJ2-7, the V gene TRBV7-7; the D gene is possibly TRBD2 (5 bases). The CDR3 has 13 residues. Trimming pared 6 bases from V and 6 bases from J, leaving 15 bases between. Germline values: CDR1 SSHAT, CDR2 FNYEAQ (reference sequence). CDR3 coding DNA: TGTGCCAGCAGTTCCCAGGAGGCAGGCGAGCAGTACTTC. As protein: CASSSQEAGEQYF.

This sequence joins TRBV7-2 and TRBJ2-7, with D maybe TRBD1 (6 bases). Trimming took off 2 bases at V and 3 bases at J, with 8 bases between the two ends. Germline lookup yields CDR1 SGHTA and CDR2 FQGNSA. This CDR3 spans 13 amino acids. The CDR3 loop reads CASSLRDNYEQYF. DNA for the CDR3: TGTGCCAGCAGCTTAAGGGACAACTACGAGCAGTACTTC. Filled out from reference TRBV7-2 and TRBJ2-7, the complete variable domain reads GAGVSQSPSNKVTEKGKDVELRCDPISGHTALYWYRQSLGQGLEFLIYFQGNSAPDKSGLPSDRFSAERTGGSVSTLTIQRTQQEDSAVYLCASSLRDNYEQYFGPGTRLTVT.

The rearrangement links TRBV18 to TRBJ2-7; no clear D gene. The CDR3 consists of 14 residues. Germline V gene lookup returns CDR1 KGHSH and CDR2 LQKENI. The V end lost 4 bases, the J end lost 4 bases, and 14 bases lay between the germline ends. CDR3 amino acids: CASSRLPVLYEQYF. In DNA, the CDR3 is TGTGCCAGCTCACGCCTGCCAGTTCTTTACGAGCAGTACTTC.

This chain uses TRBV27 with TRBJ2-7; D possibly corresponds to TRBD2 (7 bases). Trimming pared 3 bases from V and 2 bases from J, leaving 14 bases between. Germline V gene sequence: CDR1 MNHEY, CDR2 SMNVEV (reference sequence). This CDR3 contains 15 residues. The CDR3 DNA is TGTGCCAGCAGTTTTGGACTAGGGGGGACCTACGAGCAGTACTTC. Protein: CASSFGLGGTYEQYF.

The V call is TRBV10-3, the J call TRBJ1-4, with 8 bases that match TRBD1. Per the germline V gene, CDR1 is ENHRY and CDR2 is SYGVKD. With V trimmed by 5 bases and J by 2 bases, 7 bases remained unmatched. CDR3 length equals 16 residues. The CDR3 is CAISRQGPGTNEKLFF. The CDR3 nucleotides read TGTGCCATCAGTCGACAGGGGCCGGGCACTAATGAAAAACTGTTTTTT.

The CDR3 bases are TGTGCCAGCAGCTTAGTGGGCGGGGCCGGGGGTGAGCAGTTCTTC. Its protein product is CASSLVGGAGGEQFF. The chain is built from TRBV7-2 and TRBJ2-1; tentative D call: TRBD2 (6 bases). The CDR3 contains 15 residues. Germline V gene lookup returns CDR1 SGHTA and CDR2 FQGNSA. The V end lost 1 base, the J end lost 9 bases, and 16 bases lay between the germline ends.

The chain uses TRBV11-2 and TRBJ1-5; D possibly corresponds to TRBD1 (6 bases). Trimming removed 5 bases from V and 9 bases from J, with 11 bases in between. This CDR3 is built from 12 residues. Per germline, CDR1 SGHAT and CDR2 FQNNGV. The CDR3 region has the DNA TGTGCCAGCAGCGCCGGGGGGGCGCCCCAGCATTTT. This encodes CASSAGGAPQHF.

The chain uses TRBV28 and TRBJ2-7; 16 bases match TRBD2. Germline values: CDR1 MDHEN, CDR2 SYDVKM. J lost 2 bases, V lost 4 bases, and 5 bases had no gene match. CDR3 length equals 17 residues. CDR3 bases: TGTGCCAGCAGTTCGGGACTAGCGGGAGGGCCCCCCTACGAGCAGTACTTC. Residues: CASSSGLAGGPPYEQYF.

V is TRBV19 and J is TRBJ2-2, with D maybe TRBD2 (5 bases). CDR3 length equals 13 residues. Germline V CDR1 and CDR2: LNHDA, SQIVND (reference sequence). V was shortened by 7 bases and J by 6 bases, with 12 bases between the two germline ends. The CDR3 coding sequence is TGTGCCAGTAAGCCTCGGGAATCCGGGGAGCTGTTTTTT. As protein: CASKPRESGELFF.

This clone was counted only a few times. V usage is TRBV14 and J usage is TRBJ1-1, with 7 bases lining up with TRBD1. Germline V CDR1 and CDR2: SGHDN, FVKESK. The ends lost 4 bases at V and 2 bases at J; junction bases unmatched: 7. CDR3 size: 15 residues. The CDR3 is CASSPLGQSNTEAFF. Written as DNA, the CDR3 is TGTGCCAGCAGCCCACTGGGACAGTCAAACACTGAAGCTTTCTTT.

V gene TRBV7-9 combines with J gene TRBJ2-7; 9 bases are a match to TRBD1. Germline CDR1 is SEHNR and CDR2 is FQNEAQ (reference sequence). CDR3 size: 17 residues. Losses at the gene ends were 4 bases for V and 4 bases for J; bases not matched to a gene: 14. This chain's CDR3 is CASSSAPGQGPSYEQYF. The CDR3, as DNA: TGTGCCAGCAGCTCCGCCCCGGGACAGGGCCCTTCTTACGAGCAGTACTTC.

CDR3 region: CASSPPSIGDEQYF. In DNA, the CDR3 is TGTGCCAGCTCACCACCATCGATCGGGGATGAGCAGTACTTC. V usage is TRBV18 and J usage is TRBJ2-7, with D perhaps TRBD2 (5 bases). This CDR3 region has 14 residues. Germline V gene data show CDR1 as KGHSH and CDR2 as LQKENI. V gave up 0 bases and J gave up 7 bases, with 13 bases separating them.

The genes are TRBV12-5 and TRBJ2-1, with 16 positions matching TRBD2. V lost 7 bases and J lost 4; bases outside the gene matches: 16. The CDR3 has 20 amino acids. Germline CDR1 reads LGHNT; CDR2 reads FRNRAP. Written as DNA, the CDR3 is TGTGCTAGTGTCAAACGGCCGGGACTAGCGGGAGGGCCCTCTTACAATGAGCAGTTCTTC. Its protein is CASVKRPGLAGGPSYNEQFF.